This T cell receptor (beta chain) was identified during a study of blood T cells in healthy people across ages. General study findings and limits: The donors' CMV status was not determined, possibly confounding changes in expanded clonotypes.

Every participating donor contributed around 9.5 milliliters of peripheral blood through a draw. The CDR3 is 16 residues long. Germline lookup yields CDR1 LGHDT and CDR2 YNNKEL (reference sequence). Unmatched junction bases numbered 9, after V lost 4 bases and J lost 4 bases. This clonotype was seen only a few times. Antigen specificity is unknown. PCR was performed a second time for about 7 to 11 cycles using a sample-barcoded 5' primer and a J-beta primer mix. TCRdb itself ran the 5' RACE reads through MiXCR, one entry per CDR3 protein. Among more than 650,000 distinct CDR3 sequences listed, approximately 22% were seen once.

Input material: blood. The receptor was derived from a man between 65 and 85 years old in good health. The V gene is TRBV3-1, the J gene TRBJ2-5; 10 bases map to TRBD2. CDR3 amino acids: CASSRNLAGVGETQYF. CDR3 DNA sequence: TGTGCCAGCAGCCGCAATCTAGCGGGGGTTGGAGAGACCCAGTACTTC.